These 26 T cell receptor beta chains were sequenced from one sample in a study of T cells in narcolepsy. Sequenced by immunoSEQ multiplex PCR; TCRdb stores in-frame clones only, minus some. The data hold around 18,000 clones, with 85% to 90% observed a single time. The sample comprised memory (CD45RA-) CD4+ T cells from blood. The receptor set was obtained from a human donor in good health.

This chain links TRBV6-6 with TRBJ2-2; a weak D match, TRBD2 (5 bases). The germline V gene encodes CDR1 MNHNY and CDR2 SVGAGI (reference sequence). V dropped 4 bases and J dropped 3 bases, with 6 bases sitting between them. The CDR3 has 13 amino acids. The CDR3 here is CASSFSDTGELFF. The CDR3 nucleotides are TGTGCCAGCAGTTTTAGCGACACCGGGGAGCTGTTTTTT.

This chain joins TRBV11-2 and TRBJ2-6; D might be TRBD1 (6 bases). V was trimmed by 4 bases and J by 0 bases, leaving 10 bases between them. CDR1 is SGHAT and CDR2 is FQNNGV in the germline V gene. This CDR3 region has 16 residues. The chain's CDR3 is CASSSGVSSGANVLTF. CDR3 in DNA: TGTGCCAGCAGCTCAGGGGTTAGCTCTGGGGCCAACGTCCTGACTTTC.

The rearrangement joins TRBV27 to TRBJ1-2; D is possibly TRBD1 (6 bases). The CDR3 is made up of 15 amino acids. CDR1 is MNHEY, CDR2 SMNVEV, per germline (reference sequence). With 6 bases removed from V and 5 bases from J, the gap between germline ends came to 19 bases. The CDR3 coding sequence is TGTGCCAGCAGCCCCCAGGGGCTGAGGAGGTATGGCTACACCTTC. This encodes CASSPQGLRRYGYTF.

The CDR3 protein is CASSSPGRYYNSPLHF. The DNA of the CDR3 is TGTGCCAGCAGTTCACCAGGGAGGTACTATAATTCACCCCTCCACTTT. V usage is TRBV6-5 and J usage is TRBJ1-6; D perhaps matches TRBD1 (5 bases). This CDR3 is built from 16 residues. Trimming stripped 4 bases from V and 3 bases from J, with 13 bases between. Germline values: CDR1 MNHEY, CDR2 SVGAGI.

This clone occurred once. This chain connects TRBV2 to TRBJ2-1; 11 positions agree with TRBD2. The V segment lost 6 bases and the J segment 5 bases; nucleotides outside the gene matches: 15. This CDR3 contains 18 residues. Germline V gene data show CDR1 as SNHLY and CDR2 as FYNNEI. DNA of the CDR3: TGTGCCAGCAGCTTGCTCGCAGGGCCTAGCGGGGGGAACAATGAGCAGTTCTTC. Amino acid sequence: CASSLLAGPSGGNNEQFF.

This clone has a single count. This CDR3 is also generated by other DNA sequences in the sample. The chain recombines TRBV18 with TRBJ1-5; D unresolved. The CDR3 spans 16 residues. Germline V CDR1 and CDR2: KGHSH, LQKENI. The germline V and J ends were trimmed by 3 bases and 0 bases, with 12 bases remaining between them. This CDR3 is CASSPGSVDSNQPQHF. CDR3 DNA sequence: TGTGCCAGCTCACCTGGGTCGGTAGATAGCAATCAGCCCCAGCATTTT.

The chain links TRBV5-1 to TRBJ1-4; no clear D. The germline CDR1 and CDR2 sequences are SGHRS and YFSETQ. The germline V and J ends were trimmed by 1 base and 10 bases, with 23 bases remaining between them. The CDR3 is 17 residues long. The chain's CDR3 is CASSLPNEPGSRGKLFF. CDR3 coding DNA: TGCGCCAGCAGCTTGCCCAACGAACCGGGCTCCCGCGGAAAACTGTTTTTT.

This chain uses TRBV10-1 with TRBJ2-7; TRBD1 agrees at 7 bases. Looked up from germline, CDR1 is WNHNN and CDR2 is SYGVQD (reference sequence). V was pared by 8 bases and J by 4 bases, with 5 bases of the junction left unmatched. CDR3 length: 12 residues. CDR3 nucleotide sequence: TGCGCCAGCGGGGACAGAGTTTACGAGCAGTACTTC. Translation: CASGDRVYEQYF.

The chain uses TRBV4-3 and TRBJ2-5; D is undetermined. CDR1 and CDR2 from the germline V gene are LGHNA and YSLEER. This CDR3 is 13 amino acids long. V lost 4 bases and J lost 7, with 13 bases in between. CDR3 protein: CASSPDGRGTQYF. The CDR3 DNA sequence: TGCGCCAGCAGCCCGGACGGCCGCGGGACCCAGTACTTC.

This clone was recorded a few times. This chain uses TRBV6-1 with TRBJ2-2; D may be TRBD2 (6 bases). With 4 bases removed from V and 5 bases from J, the gap between germline ends came to 17 bases. The length of the CDR3 is 16 residues. The germline V gene has CDR1 MNHNS and CDR2 SASEGT. CDR3 sequence (DNA): TGTGCCAGCAGTGTCCGGGCCCTCGGAGGGACCGGGGAGCTGTTTTTT. This translates into CASSVRALGGTGELFF.

This sequence joins TRBV10-3 and TRBJ2-7; 9 nucleotides agree with TRBD1. Germline V gives CDR1 ENHRY, CDR2 SYGVKD. The CDR3 extends over 12 amino acids. The trim removed 10 bases at V and 6 bases at J, leaving 7 bases unmatched. CDR3 bases: TGTGCCAGCCAGGGACAGGGTAGCGAGCAGTACTTC. Amino acids: CASQGQGSEQYF.

J is TRBJ2-4 and V is TRBV5-1; D ambiguous. The germline V and J ends were trimmed by 0 bases and 7 bases, with 17 bases remaining between them. The CDR3 is 16 residues long. Germline V gives CDR1 SGHRS, CDR2 YFSETQ. CDR3 protein: CASSLEVAGRRNIQYF. The CDR3 DNA is TGCGCCAGCAGCTTGGAAGTGGCAGGACGGCGGAACATTCAGTACTTC.

J is TRBJ2-1 and V is TRBV7-3; maybe TRBD2 (5 bases). The CDR3 is 14 residues long. V was shortened by 3 bases and J by 8 bases, with 14 bases between the two germline ends. The germline gives CDR1 SGHTA, CDR2 FQGTGA. CDR3 nucleotides: TGTGCCAGCAGCTTGCGCCTAGCCTTTCATGAGCAGTTCTTC. Translation gives CASSLRLAFHEQFF.

There are a few counts of this clone. This rearrangement joins TRBV12-1 to TRBJ1-4. TRBV12-1 constitutes a pseudogene. The CDR3 has 15 amino acids. The CDR3 DNA reads as TGTGCCATATGGCCGGGTTGGAGGACTAATGAAAAACTGTTTTTT. Translated, it gives CAIWPGWRTNEKLFF.

This sequence joins TRBV5-1 and TRBJ1-1, with a weak D call TRBD1 (5 bases). The germline CDR1 and CDR2 sequences are SGHRS and YFSETQ. The CDR3 loop spans 14 amino acids. Deletions cut 3 bases from V and 5 bases from J, with 14 bases between. The DNA of the CDR3 is TGCGCCAGCAGCTGGGCCGGGGCGGGGACTGAAGCTTTCTTT. Amino acids: CASSWAGAGTEAFF.

This clone appeared once. The chain recombines TRBV19 with TRBJ1-5, with 7 bases matching TRBD1. Germline lookup yields CDR1 LNHDA and CDR2 SQIVND (reference sequence). The CDR3 is 15 amino acids. V shed 2 bases and J 7 bases; nucleotides not matched to a gene: 8. The CDR3 region is CASSITDRDNQPQHF. The CDR3 nucleotides are TGTGCCAGTAGTATAACTGACAGGGATAACCAGCCCCAGCATTTT.

V is TRBV30 and J is TRBJ1-2; possibly TRBD1 for D (6 bases). Germline V CDR1 and CDR2: GTSNPN, SVGIG (reference sequence). The CDR3 runs 13 residues. V gave up 0 bases and J gave up 7 bases, with 12 bases separating them. This chain's CDR3 is CAWSVGTGFGYTF. CDR3 in DNA: TGTGCCTGGAGTGTAGGAACAGGGTTTGGCTACACCTTC.

This rearrangement joins TRBV5-6 to TRBJ2-3, with 7 nucleotides matching TRBD2. Germline loops: CDR1 SGHDT, CDR2 YYEEEE. The trim removed 1 base at V and 2 bases at J, leaving 7 bases unmatched. The CDR3 consists of 16 residues. The CDR3 bases are TGTGCCAGCAGCTTGACGGGAGCGGGGCTCACAGATACGCAGTATTTT. This gives the protein CASSLTGAGLTDTQYF.

This chain connects TRBV5-1 to TRBJ1-1, with 8 bases aligning to TRBD1. The germline CDR1 and CDR2 sequences are SGHRS and YFSETQ. This CDR3 region has 17 residues. The J segment lost 1 base and the V segment lost 6 bases, leaving 14 bases of the junction unmatched. This chain's CDR3 is CASKSGQGGSGNTEAFF. The CDR3 nucleotides are TGCGCCAGCAAATCTGGACAGGGAGGCTCAGGGAACACTGAAGCTTTCTTT.

J is TRBJ2-2 and V is TRBV6-1, with a tentative D call TRBD1 (5 bases). Trimming took off 4 bases at V and 5 bases at J, with 11 bases between the two ends. This CDR3 contains 14 residues. Germline CDR1 and CDR2: MNHNS and SASEGT. The CDR3 coding sequence is TGTGCCAGCAGTGTAAGCCAGGGAACCGGGGAGCTGTTTTTT. This codes for CASSVSQGTGELFF.

CDR3 loop: CASRSGQGAWEKLFF. Here the CDR3 DNA reads TGTGCCAGCAGATCCGGACAGGGGGCTTGGGAAAAACTGTTTTTT. V usage is TRBV7-9 and J usage is TRBJ1-4; TRBD1 aligns across 11 bases. The V gene's germline CDR1 is SEHNR and CDR2 FQNEAQ (reference sequence). V gave up 6 bases and J gave up 8 bases; unmatched junction bases: 8. The CDR3 runs 15 residues.

DNA for the CDR3: TGTGCCAGCAGTTTAGCAGCTACAGGGGGCTGGAATTCACCCCTCCACTTT. It specifies CASSLAATGGWNSPLHF. This rearrangement joins TRBV27 to TRBJ1-6, with TRBD1 matching over 9 bases. The CDR3 is 17 residues long. Germline trimming cut 2 bases from V and 7 bases from J; bases unmatched to any gene: 9. Germline V CDR1 and CDR2: MNHEY, SMNVEV (reference sequence).

V and J are TRBV11-3 and TRBJ1-4; D unclear. Germline V CDR1 and CDR2: SGHNT, YENEEA. Trimming took 2 bases from V and 7 from J, leaving 8 bases between them. There are 13 residues in the CDR3. This chain's CDR3 is CASSLSEGEKLFF. In nucleotides, the CDR3 is TGTGCCAGCAGCTTATCTGAGGGTGAAAAACTGTTTTTT.

V and J are TRBV7-9 and TRBJ1-2; TRBD1 aligns across 11 bases. CDR1 is SEHNR, CDR2 FQNEAQ, per germline (reference sequence). Trimming took 1 base from V and 5 from J; bases not matched to a gene: 6. The CDR3 spans 16 residues. CDR3 loop: CASSLGGQGAVYGYTF. Here the CDR3 DNA reads TGTGCCAGCAGCTTAGGCGGACAGGGGGCAGTGTATGGCTACACCTTC.

The J gene is TRBJ1-1, the V gene TRBV5-1; no reliable D call. Trimming took off 4 bases at V and 1 base at J, with 14 bases between the two ends. CDR1 SGHRS and CDR2 YFSETQ come from the germline V gene. The CDR3 is made up of 15 amino acids. CDR3 loop: CASSPDPVGNTEAFF. Written as DNA, the CDR3 is TGCGCCAGCAGCCCGGACCCGGTGGGGAACACTGAAGCTTTCTTT.

The rearrangement uses TRBV5-4 and TRBJ2-2; D perhaps matches TRBD1 (7 bases). The CDR3 runs to 15 residues. Deletions cut 4 bases from V and 2 bases from J, with 12 bases between. Germline V gene data show CDR1 as SGHNT and CDR2 as YYREEE (reference sequence). The CDR3 here is CASSTQGTNTGELFF. The DNA for the CDR3 is TGTGCCAGCAGCACACAGGGGACTAACACCGGGGAGCTGTTTTTT.